These T cell receptor beta chains were read from a single sample in a study of cytomegalovirus exposure and HLA in healthy donors. Method: immunoSEQ multiplex PCR; TCRdb's copy keeps in-frame clones and lacks some. The profile shows tens of thousands of clones, over 75% of them singletons. The sample was PBMCs. These receptors were taken from a male donor in good health and CMV-seropositive. CDR3s include the opening cysteine and the closing phenylalanine or tryptophan. Each record gives: J gene, D gene, V gene, clone size, CDR3 length, CDR3 protein, CDR3 DNA. D genes are given only for firm matches. The size entry is marked missing in some rows and otherwise reads once, few, many or a size class.

>TRBJ2-1|TRBD2|TRBV7-2|.|14
CASRRASGVGEQFF
TGTGCCAGCAGACGAGCTAGCGGGGTAGGTGAGCAGTTCTTC
>TRBJ2-3|.|TRBV27|.|16
CASSLYRGAGGGTQYF
TGTGCCAGCAGTTTATACCGCGGCGCTGGCGGTGGTACGCAGTATTTT
>TRBJ2-7|TRBD2|TRBV6-4|.|17
CASSEITTLAGLREQYF
TGTGCCAGCAGTGAAATAACAACACTAGCGGGTCTTAGGGAGCAGTACTTC
>TRBJ2-1|.|TRBV5-1|.|14
CASSSAGGYNEQFF
TGCGCCAGCAGCTCAGCCGGGGGCTACAATGAGCAGTTCTTC
>TRBJ1-1|.|TRBV30|.|14
CAWSQGTLNTEAFF
TGTGCCTGGAGCCAGGGGACCCTGAACACTGAAGCTTTCTTT
>TRBJ2-7|TRBD2|TRBV7-9|few|16
CASSPPTSGRGYEQYF
TGTGCCAGCAGCCCACCGACTAGCGGGAGGGGCTACGAGCAGTACTTC
>TRBJ1-2|TRBD1|TRBV27|.|13
CASSPGGGYGYTF
TGTGCCAGCAGTCCAGGGGGCGGCTATGGCTACACCTTC
>TRBJ2-7|TRBD1|TRBV5-1|.|15
CASSLAGQGAYEQYF
TGCGCCAGCAGCTTGGCGGGACAGGGGGCTTACGAGCAGTACTTC
>TRBJ2-7|TRBD2|TRBV11-2|.|13
CASSHGLAALQYF
TGTGCCAGCAGCCACGGACTAGCGGCGTTGCAGTACTTC
>TRBJ2-2|TRBD1|TRBV14|.|18
CASSQDRWKGAGTGELFF
TGTGCCAGCAGCCAAGATAGGTGGAAGGGGGCCGGCACCGGGGAGCTGTTTTTT
>TRBJ2-7|TRBD2|TRBV7-9|.|16
CASSSPPGSGGYEQYF
TGTGCCAGCAGCTCACCTCCTGGGAGCGGGGGCTACGAGCAGTACTTC
>TRBJ2-5|TRBD2|TRBV4-2|.|17
CASSQGSSGGGQETQYF
TGTGCCAGCAGCCAAGGGTCTAGCGGGGGGGGCCAAGAGACCCAGTACTTC
>TRBJ1-1|TRBD1|TRBV5-8|few|15
CASSPDRGAMAEAFF
TGTGCCAGCAGCCCTGACAGGGGGGCAATGGCTGAAGCTTTCTTT
>TRBJ1-1|TRBD1|TRBV7-9|.|13
CASSSRDSTEAFF
TGTGCCAGCAGCAGCCGGGACAGCACTGAAGCTTTCTTT
>TRBJ1-4|TRBD1|TRBV4-1|few|15
CASSQVSGGNEKLFF
TGCGCCAGCAGCCAAGTGTCAGGGGGAAATGAAAAACTGTTTTTT
>TRBJ2-5|TRBD2|TRBV7-2|.|16
CASSLGFGGGGETQYF
TGTGCCAGCAGCTTAGGATTCGGTGGCGGGGGAGAGACCCAGTACTTC
>TRBJ2-5|TRBD1|TRBV7-7|.|15
CASSSGTGIQETQYF
TGTGCCAGCAGCTCCGGGACAGGGATTCAAGAGACCCAGTACTTC
>TRBJ2-2|.|TRBV7-6|.|14
CASSSLGGAGELFF
TGTGCCAGCAGCTCCCTAGGGGGGGCCGGGGAGCTGTTTTTT
>TRBJ2-4|TRBD1|TRBV4-2|.|17
CASSQARTGKGKNIQYF
TGTGCCAGCAGCCAAGCAAGGACAGGAAAAGGCAAAAACATTCAGTACTTC
>TRBJ2-7|TRBD1|TRBV28|.|15
CASSSSGTGGLEQYF
TGTGCCAGCAGTTCCTCCGGGACAGGGGGCCTCGAGCAGTACTTC
>TRBJ2-6|.|TRBV7-7|.|15
CASSPTGTGANVLTF
TGTGCCAGCAGCCCCACAGGGACTGGGGCCAACGTCCTGACTTTC
>TRBJ2-3|.|TRBV6-1|.|15
CASSLLPSFGGVRYF
TGTGCCAGCAGCTTACTCCCAAGTTTTGGCGGGGTTAGGTATTTT
>TRBJ1-1|.|TRBV5-5|.|14
CASSLTGMNTEAFF
TGTGCCAGCAGCTTAACAGGCATGAACACTGAAGCTTTCTTT